This T cell receptor (beta chain) stems from a study of spatial heterogeneity in lung cancer. Study results and limitations: Tumor mutation counts were tracked by expanded intratumoral alpha and beta TCR counts.

Noted time point: sample taken at primary tumor resection. Germline CDR1 reads SGHRS; CDR2 reads YFSETQ. There are 16 residues in the CDR3. The junction had 8 bases not matched to a gene; V was cut back by 7 bases and J by 0 bases. This clonotype was seen only a few times. Its matching antigen is unknown. With the library built for alpha chains, this beta chain is off target and its frequency is not meaningful. Every cDNA TCR molecule received its own unique molecular identifier. TCRdb re-called the 5' RACE reads through MiXCR, storing one row per CDR3 protein. Here the sample spans roughly 18,000 distinct CDR3 sequences, roughly 9% being singletons.

Sample: lung tumor tissue, taken at surgery. V usage is TRBV5-1 and J usage is TRBJ2-5; 11 bases agree with TRBD1. This receptor was obtained from a female donor with early-stage non-small cell lung cancer. CDR3 loop: CASAPGTGGYQETQYF. The DNA of the CDR3 is TGCGCCAGCGCTCCCGGGACAGGGGGATACCAAGAGACCCAGTACTTC.